This paragraph reports one T cell receptor beta chain. The source of the sample is a study of graft-versus-host responses after intestinal transplantation. Study-wide points: Early post-transplant HvG declines showed an association with peak circulating GvH clone levels. Those patients showing graft-donor T cell macrochimerism displayed high graft-versus-host to host-versus-graft clonal ratios in allografts.

The method was immunoSEQ multiplex PCR; TCRdb's version includes in-frame clones alone and lacks a portion of them. Of approximately 4,000 clones in the sample, around 28% are singletons; the top ten hold 6% to 8%. This CDR3 region has 15 residues. Germline CDR1 reads SGHTA; CDR2 reads FQGTGA. Losses at the gene ends were 5 bases for V and 3 bases for J; bases not matched to a gene: 10. The chain uses TRBV7-3 and TRBJ2-7, with 7 bases aligning to TRBD2. This sequence was found in a human patient who was an organ donor for intestinal transplantation. The specimen was alloreactive CD4+ T cells from a mixed lymphocyte reaction culture, collected before transplantation. The subset denotes: CFSE-low proliferating T cells sorted from approximately six-day pre-transplant mixed lymphocyte reaction (GvH or HvG direction). CDR3 nucleotides: TGTGCCAGCAGCCCACAGGCTAGCGGTTACTACGAGCAGTACTTC. This gives the protein CASSPQASGYYEQYF.